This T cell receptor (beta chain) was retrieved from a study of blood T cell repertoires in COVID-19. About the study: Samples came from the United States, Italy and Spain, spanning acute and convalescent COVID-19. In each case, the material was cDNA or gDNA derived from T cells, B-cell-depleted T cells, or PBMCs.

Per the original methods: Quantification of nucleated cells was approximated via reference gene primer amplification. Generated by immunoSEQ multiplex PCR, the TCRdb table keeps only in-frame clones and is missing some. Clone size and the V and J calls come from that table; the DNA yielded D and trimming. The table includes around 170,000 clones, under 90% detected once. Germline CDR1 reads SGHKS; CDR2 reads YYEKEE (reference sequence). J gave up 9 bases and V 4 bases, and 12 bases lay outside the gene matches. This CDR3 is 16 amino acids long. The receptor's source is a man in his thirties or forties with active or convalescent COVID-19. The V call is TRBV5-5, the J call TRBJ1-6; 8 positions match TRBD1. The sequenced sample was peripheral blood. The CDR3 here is CASSPRTGKEGSPLHF. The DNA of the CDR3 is TGTGCCAGCAGCCCCCGGACAGGGAAAGAGGGTTCACCCCTCCACTTT.